A selection of T cell receptor beta chains follows, all from one sample in a study of blood T cell repertoires in COVID-19. Produced via immunoSEQ multiplex PCR; TCRdb's table is partial and in-frame only. Among 55,000 to 75,000 clones listed, about 79% were seen once. Sequenced material: peripheral blood. The origin of the receptors is a man between 65 and 85 years old with acute or convalescent COVID-19. Each CDR3 is given with its conserved first and last residue. A D gene is named only where the DNA matches it firmly. Rows give clone size only sometimes, using once, few, many, or a class for an expanded clone.

>.|13|TRBV11-2|.|TRBJ2-5
TGTGCCAGCAGCTTACAGGGTCCCGGGACCCAGTACTTC
CASSLQGPGTQYF
>.|20|TRBV11-3|TRBD1|TRBJ1-1
TGTGCCAGCAGCTTAGAAGGGGTCGAGAGGGGGCTCCGTATGAACACTGAAGCTTTCTTT
CASSLEGVERGLRMNTEAFF
>.|14|TRBV7-2|.|TRBJ1-2
TGTGCCAGCAGCCCAGGACAGAGACCGGACGGCTACACCTTC
CASSPGQRPDGYTF
>.|16|TRBV9|TRBD1|TRBJ2-3
TGTGCCAGCAGCGTTCAGGGGGCGGGTGCAATAGATACGCAGTATTTT
CASSVQGAGAIDTQYF
>.|15|TRBV10-1|TRBD1|TRBJ2-2
TGCGCCAGCAGTGATAGACAGGGGGCAGGCGGGGAGCTGTTTTTT
CASSDRQGAGGELFF
>.|10|TRBV30|.|TRBJ1-1
TGTGGAGCCGGGAACACTGAAGCTTTCTTT
CGAGNTEAFF
>.|14|TRBV19|.|TRBJ2-3
TGTGCCAGTAGCCCAGCGGAAAGCACAGATACGCAGTATTTT
CASSPAESTDTQYF
>once|15|TRBV18|TRBD2|TRBJ2-7
TGTGCCAGCTCTCCTCCTAGCGGGAGCTCCTACGAGCAGTACTTC
CASSPPSGSSYEQYF
>once|15|TRBV10-3|.|TRBJ2-3
TGTGCCATCAGTGGCGACACTTTTAGCACAGATACGCAGTATTTT
CAISGDTFSTDTQYF
>.|14|TRBV19|.|TRBJ2-4
TGTGCCAGTAGTAGGAAGGGGATCGAAAACATTCAGTACTTC
CASSRKGIENIQYF
>.|15|TRBV7-2|.|TRBJ1-5
TGTGCCAGCAGCTTAGCTCCGGGGGGTGGACAGCCCCAGCATTTT
CASSLAPGGGQPQHF
>.|16|TRBV4-1|TRBD1|TRBJ1-2
TGCGCCAGCAGCCAAGATTCAGGGGGGACTTGGGGTGGCTACACCTTC
CASSQDSGGTWGGYTF
>.|19|TRBV7-9|TRBD2|TRBJ2-3
TGTGCCAGCAGCTTAGCGATTATGGCTAGCGGGTTTAGCACAGATACGCAGTATTTT
CASSLAIMASGFSTDTQYF
>.|14|TRBV18|.|TRBJ1-5
TGTGCCAGCTCAATATCTCGGGAAGATCAGCCCCAGCATTTT
CASSISREDQPQHF
>once|13|TRBV27|.|TRBJ2-5
TGTGCCAGCATGACGGCCAGGCAAGAGACCCAGTACTTC
CASMTARQETQYF
>.|16|TRBV15|.|TRBJ2-7
TGTGCCACCAGCAGAGATCCATCGGAGGTAGCCTACGAGCAGTACTTC
CATSRDPSEVAYEQYF
>once|12|TRBV5-4|.|TRBJ2-3
TGTGCCAGCAGCCTAAGCACAGATACGCAGTATTTT
CASSLSTDTQYF
>.|14|TRBV4-1|.|TRBJ2-7
TGCGCCAGCAGCCCGGGTGAGAACGGCTACGAGCAGTACTTC
CASSPGENGYEQYF
>.|14|TRBV6-1|.|TRBJ2-5
TGTGCCAGCCAAAAGGGGGGGTTGGAAGAGACCCAGTACTTC
CASQKGGLEETQYF
>.|15|TRBV30|TRBD1|TRBJ1-2
TGTGCCTGGACCCCTGACAGGGGTGCTAACTATGGCTACACCTTC
CAWTPDRGANYGYTF
>.|14|TRBV3-1/TRBV3-2|.|TRBJ2-7
TGTGCCAGCAGCCAAGGCAGCGACTCCTACGAGCAGTACTTC
CASSQGSDSYEQYF
>.|14|TRBV29-1|TRBD1|TRBJ1-2
TGCAGCGTTGACCCCGGGACAGGGGGTATTGGCTACACCTTC
CSVDPGTGGIGYTF
>.|15|TRBV27|.|TRBJ2-1
TGTGCCAGCTCGACCGACTCCGTATCCTACAATGAGCAGTTCTTC
CASSTDSVSYNEQFF
>.|18|TRBV5-4|TRBD1|TRBJ2-3
TGTGCCAGCAGCTTGGGTGGACAGGGGGTCGGGGCCACAGATACGCAGTATTTT
CASSLGGQGVGATDTQYF
>.|13|TRBV3-1/TRBV3-2|TRBD1|TRBJ1-1
TGTGCCAGCAGCCAAGGTGGGACAGCTGAAGCTTTCTTT
CASSQGGTAEAFF
>.|14|TRBV28|TRBD1|TRBJ1-2
TGTGCCAGCAGTCCTGGACAGGGCCACTATGGCTACACCTTC
CASSPGQGHYGYTF
>.|17|TRBV5-1|TRBD1|TRBJ2-3
TGCGCCAGCAGCTCGGGACAGGGGGCGCAGAACACAGATACGCAGTATTTT
CASSSGQGAQNTDTQYF
>.|14|TRBV28|TRBD1|TRBJ2-7
TGTGCCAGCAGTTTTGGCGGGACAGGGTACGAGCAGTACTTC
CASSFGGTGYEQYF
>.|15|TRBV6-5|.|TRBJ1-6
TGTGCCAGCAGTTACGACAGAGAGTATAATTCACCCCTCCACTTT
CASSYDREYNSPLHF
>.|13|TRBV12-3/TRBV12-4|.|TRBJ2-5
TGTGCCAGCAGTTTAGGCAGCGAAGAGACCCAGTACTTC
CASSLGSEETQYF
>.|16|TRBV30|TRBD2|TRBJ2-1
TGTGCCTGGAGCCCCCCCCATAGCGGGAGTGTCAATGAGCAGTTCTTC
CAWSPPHSGSVNEQFF
>.|13|TRBV6-5|TRBD1|TRBJ1-2
TGTGCCAGCAGAGTCGGACAGGGTGGTGGCTACACCTTC
CASRVGQGGGYTF
>.|12|TRBV27|.|TRBJ2-7
TGTGCCAGCAGTTCGCAGGGCTACGAGCAGTACTTC
CASSSQGYEQYF
>few|16|TRBV5-4|TRBD1|TRBJ1-2
TGTGCCAGCAGCAGTCGGGACAGGGCAGGGGACTATGGCTACACCTTC
CASSSRDRAGDYGYTF
>.|14|TRBV7-9|.|TRBJ1-2
TGTGCCAGCAGTTCCGTTACAGGGAACTATGGCTACACCTTC
CASSSVTGNYGYTF
>.|13|TRBV12-5|.|TRBJ1-4
TGTGCTAGTGGTTTAGCGATTGATGAAAAACTGTTTTTT
CASGLAIDEKLFF
>.|16|TRBV6-1|TRBD2|TRBJ2-2
TGTGCCAGCAGTGGCCAGGTAGCGGGAGTCGACGGGGAGCTGTTTTTT
CASSGQVAGVDGELFF
>.|15|TRBV19|.|TRBJ2-7
TGTGCCAGTAGTATATCCCCGACAGCTTCCTACGAGCAGTACTTC
CASSISPTASYEQYF
>.|16|TRBV5-4|TRBD2|TRBJ2-3
TGTGCCAGCAGGACCGGGGGGACGGGACGGTTAGATACGCAGTATTTT
CASRTGGTGRLDTQYF
>.|14|TRBV2|.|TRBJ1-3
TGTGCCAGCAGTGGTTTTAGCTCTGGAAACACCATATATTTT
CASSGFSSGNTIYF
>.|16|TRBV30|.|TRBJ2-4
TGTGCCTGGAGTGTACCCACAACCGGGTCCAAAAACATTCAGTACTTC
CAWSVPTTGSKNIQYF
>.|15|TRBV28|.|TRBJ1-1
TGTGCCAGCAGTTTATCCGGGACACTGAACACTGAAGCTTTCTTT
CASSLSGTLNTEAFF
>.|19|TRBV6-6|TRBD1|TRBJ1-5
TGTGCCAGCAGTCCCAGAGGGACAGGGCAATGGGGGATGTATCAGCCCCAGCATTTT
CASSPRGTGQWGMYQPQHF
>once|17|TRBV7-9|TRBD1|TRBJ2-7
TGTGCCAGCAGCTCCCTACCCAAACCGGGACAGATCTACGAGCAGTACTTC
CASSSLPKPGQIYEQYF
>.|16|TRBV9|TRBD1|TRBJ1-3
TGTGCCAGCAGTGAACAGGGGGCTAACTCTGGAAACACCATATATTTT
CASSEQGANSGNTIYF
>.|14|TRBV28|TRBD2|TRBJ2-3
TGTGCCAGCTTGACGGGAGGGAGTACAGATACGCAGTATTTT
CASLTGGSTDTQYF
>.|16|TRBV19|TRBD2|TRBJ2-2
TGTGCCAGTAGATTCACCGGGACTAGCCCTGCCGGGGAGCTGTTTTTT
CASRFTGTSPAGELFF
>.|16|TRBV15|TRBD2|TRBJ2-1
TGTGCCACCAGGGCAGGGACTAGCGGAATCTACAATGAGCAGTTCTTC
CATRAGTSGIYNEQFF
>.|16|TRBV4-3|.|TRBJ2-7
TGCGCCAGCAGCCAAGATCCTAGGTCCGTTCTCAACGAGCAGTACTTC
CASSQDPRSVLNEQYF
>.|15|TRBV6-5|.|TRBJ1-1
TGTGCCAGCAGTTACGACAGCTTCGGAGCCACTGAAGCTTTCTTT
CASSYDSFGATEAFF
>once|14|TRBV14|TRBD1|TRBJ1-1
TGTGCCAGCAGCCAAACGGCAGGGGGGACTGAAGCTTTCTTT
CASSQTAGGTEAFF
>.|15|TRBV15|TRBD1|TRBJ1-4
TGTGCCACCAGCAGAGATGCAGGGGGTGGTGAAAAACTGTTTTTT
CATSRDAGGGEKLFF
>.|13|TRBV30|.|TRBJ1-1
TGTGCCTGGAGTGCGGACGCGAGGGCTGAAGCTTTCTTT
CAWSADARAEAFF
>.|17|TRBV5-8|.|TRBJ1-1
TGTGCCAGCAGCCCCTCGACTTTTGCTGGAGGGAACACTGAAGCTTTCTTT
CASSPSTFAGGNTEAFF